The 29 T cell receptor beta chains reported below all come from one sample, sequenced in a study of Graves' ophthalmopathy and Graves' hyperthyroidism. The authors amplified TCR beta CDR3 regions, and they did so from RNA transcripts for repertoire sequencing. A first-round RT-PCR used HTBI primers, followed by a second-round multiplex PCR. TCRdb re-called the multiplex PCR reads through MiXCR, storing one row per CDR3 protein. The table shows 600,000 to 700,000 distinct CDR3 sequences, with 35% to 50% occurring only once. The sequencing sample was made of peripheral blood. These receptors were taken from an adult man with Graves' ophthalmopathy.

This clonotype came up many times. V is TRBV2 and J is TRBJ1-1; D is possibly TRBD1 (5 bases). Germline V gene lookup returns CDR1 SNHLY and CDR2 FYNNEI. Trimming removed 6 bases from V and 2 bases from J, with 10 bases in between. CDR3 length: 13 amino acids. DNA of the CDR3: TGTGCCAGCAGCGCTGACAGCAACACTGAAGCTTTCTTT. Its translation is CASSADSNTEAFF.

This clonotype has only a few counts. The chain has TRBV9 and TRBJ2-7; D is uncertain. Germline V CDR1 and CDR2: SGDLS, YYNGEE. The CDR3 runs to 14 residues. The ends were cut back, 0 bases at V and 6 bases at J, with 13 bases in the middle. CDR3 in amino acids: CASSVGGIGLEQYF. The CDR3 bases are TGTGCCAGCAGCGTAGGTGGGATAGGGCTCGAGCAGTACTTC.

The chain joins TRBV7-9 to TRBJ2-2, with 8 bases fitting TRBD1. The CDR3 is made up of 15 amino acids. Germline CDR1 and CDR2: SEHNR and FQNEAQ (reference sequence). V trimming: 4 bases; J trimming: 3 bases; junction bases outside the gene matches: 4. The CDR3 sequence: CASSSGQEDTGELFF. In DNA form, the CDR3 reads TGTGCCAGCAGCTCGGGACAGGAGGACACCGGGGAGCTGTTTTTT.

CDR3 nucleotide sequence: TGCAGCGTTGTCGCTAGCGGGGCCAACGTCCTGACTTTC. Its translation is CSVVASGANVLTF. V gene TRBV29-1 combines with J gene TRBJ2-6; possibly TRBD2 for D (5 bases). From germline, CDR1 is SQVTM and CDR2 ANQGSEA. This CDR3 contains 13 residues. The V and J ends lost 4 bases and 4 bases respectively, with 8 bases between them.

The sample holds many counts of this clonotype. The chain uses TRBV29-1 and TRBJ1-1, with D maybe TRBD1 (6 bases). This CDR3 is 11 amino acids long. Germline CDR1 reads SQVTM; CDR2 reads ANQGSEA. The CDR3 region is CNRTEGTEAFF. Here the CDR3 DNA reads TGCAACCGGACAGAAGGGACTGAAGCTTTCTTT.

This sequence joins TRBV6-2 or TRBV6-3 and TRBJ1-1; TRBD1 agrees at 8 bases. V dropped 5 bases and J dropped 1; count of bases not matched to a gene: 12. The CDR3 has 17 residues. The germline V gene encodes CDR1 MNHEY and CDR2 SVGEGT. The CDR3 sequence: CASSRIRGRIRNTEAFF. The DNA for the CDR3 is TGTGCCAGCAGTCGCATCAGGGGGCGAATCAGGAACACTGAAGCTTTCTTT.

V is TRBV25-1 and J is TRBJ2-5; D may match TRBD1 or TRBD2 (6 bases each). Per germline, CDR1 MGHDK and CDR2 SYGVNS. This CDR3 is 18 amino acids long. With 8 bases removed from V and 2 bases from J, the gap between germline ends came to 27 bases. The CDR3 DNA sequence: TGTGCCAGCGGGGGGCGCGATAGGGTAGTGGGGGGACAAGAGACCCAGTACTTC. It yields the protein CASGGRDRVVGGQETQYF.

The chain employs TRBV9 and TRBJ1-3, with TRBD1 as a possible D gene (6 bases). The CDR3 runs 16 residues. Germline lookup yields CDR1 SGDLS and CDR2 YYNGEE. Trimming removed 4 bases at V and 1 base at J, with 15 bases between. CDR3 residues: CASSHGGSFSGNTIYF. Written as DNA, the CDR3 is TGTGCCAGCAGCCACGGGGGCTCCTTTTCTGGAAACACCATATATTTT.

The V call is TRBV7-8, the J call TRBJ2-2; unclear D gene. Germline loops: CDR1 SGHVS, CDR2 FQNEAQ. The CDR3 loop spans 14 amino acids. V was pared by 4 bases and J by 6 bases, with 12 bases between. For the CDR3, the DNA is TGTGCCAGCAGCTACCTCATAGCCGCCGGGGAGCTGTTTTTT. This translates into CASSYLIAAGELFF.

The chain has TRBV12-3 or TRBV12-4 and TRBJ2-5; TRBD2 matches at 9 bases. The CDR3 has 13 amino acids. J gave up 5 bases and V 6 bases, and 4 bases lay outside the gene matches. Here the CDR3 DNA reads TGTGCCAGCAGGGCGGGAGGGGTGGAGACCCAGTACTTC. It translates to CASRAGGVETQYF.

Ten or more counts support this clonotype. V is TRBV6-5 and J is TRBJ1-2, with D possibly matching TRBD1 (5 bases). The germline gives CDR1 MNHEY, CDR2 SVGAGI. V gave up 0 bases and J gave up 6 bases, with 8 bases separating them. The CDR3 length is 13 residues. CDR3 sequence: CASSYSPGDGYTF. In DNA, the CDR3 is TGTGCCAGCAGTTACTCGCCGGGGGATGGCTACACCTTC.

The CDR3 loop reads CSARDPRGGLEQYF. CDR3 DNA: TGCAGTGCTAGAGACCCGCGGGGGGGGCTCGAGCAGTACTTC. The rearrangement uses TRBV20-1 and TRBJ2-7, with 9 nucleotides matching TRBD2. The CDR3 loop spans 14 amino acids. Trimming took 0 bases from V and 6 from J; bases not matched to a gene: 6. Germline CDR1 and CDR2: DFQATT and SNEGSKA (reference sequence).

J is TRBJ1-1 and V is TRBV18; D remains ambiguous. The germline V gene encodes CDR1 KGHSH and CDR2 LQKENI. Trimming left V 5 bases short and J 1 base short, with 17 bases between. The CDR3 runs 16 residues. CDR3: CASSASERAANTEAFF. In DNA, the CDR3 is TGTGCCAGCTCAGCCTCAGAGCGGGCAGCGAACACTGAAGCTTTCTTT.

Concerning this clonotype: One junction end does not reproduce the germline sequence, and a read error may be involved. This chain joins TRBV9 and TRBJ1-2, with 7 bases identical to TRBD1. Germline V gene data show CDR1 as SGDLS and CDR2 as YYNGEE. CDR3 size: 16 residues. The CDR3 DNA reads TGTCCCAGCAGCCGACGATATACCGGGACAGACTATGGCTACACCTTC. Protein product: CPSSRRYTGTDYGYTF.

The sample holds many counts of this clonotype. The genes are TRBV11-2 and TRBJ1-3; D perhaps matches TRBD1 (5 bases). Per germline, CDR1 SGHAT and CDR2 FQNNGV. The germline V and J ends were trimmed by 2 bases and 2 bases, with 10 bases remaining between them. This CDR3 is 15 amino acids long. The CDR3 nucleotides are TGTGCCAGCAGCTTAACTTCAGGGCCTGGAAACACCATATATTTT. It encodes CASSLTSGPGNTIYF.

Many counts were recorded for this clonotype. The CDR3: CASRSEAATSAEQYF. CDR3 in DNA: TGTGCCAGCAGATCTGAGGCGGCGACTAGCGCCGAGCAGTACTTC. This sequence joins TRBV11-2 and TRBJ2-7; 8 nucleotides agree with TRBD2. With 6 bases clipped from V and 6 bases from J, the junction kept 13 bases outside the gene matches. Germline V gene data show CDR1 as SGHAT and CDR2 as FQNNGV. This CDR3 contains 15 residues.

This clonotype has ten or more counts. The rearrangement joins TRBV7-9 to TRBJ2-6; D might be TRBD1 (6 bases). The germline gives CDR1 SEHNR, CDR2 FQNEAQ (reference sequence). The CDR3 is 15 amino acids. V was clipped by 5 bases and J by 0 bases, with 8 bases between them. The CDR3 bases are TGTGCCAGCAGCCACAGGGACTCTGGGGCCAACGTCCTGACTTTC. Protein sequence: CASSHRDSGANVLTF. Supplemented by reference TRBV7-9 and TRBJ2-6, the full variable domain reads DTGVSQNPRHKITKRGQNVTFRCDPISEHNRLYWYRQTLGQGPEFLTYFQNEAQLEKSRLLSDRFSAERPKGSFSTLEIQRTEQGDSAMYLCASSHRDSGANVLTFGAGSRLTVL.

This clonotype was observed at least ten times. The genes are TRBV6-5 and TRBJ1-5; D unresolved. Germline CDR1 MNHEY, CDR2 SVGAGI. Trimming cost V 4 bases and J 5 bases, with 6 bases left between them. This CDR3 has 12 amino acids. The CDR3 nucleotides read TGTGCCAGCAGTTCATTGCATCAGCCCCAGCATTTT. It yields the protein CASSSLHQPQHF.

The chain joins TRBV20-1 to TRBJ2-6; D call uncertain. Germline loops: CDR1 DFQATT, CDR2 SNEGSKA (reference sequence). The CDR3 covers 14 residues. V lost 1 base and J lost 4, with 8 bases in between. Written as DNA, the CDR3 is TGCAGTGCTAGAGTGGCCTCAGGGGCCAACGTCCTGACTTTC. It specifies CSARVASGANVLTF.

Comment on this clonotype: One base away lies a much larger clone, so this may be a sequencing read error. The chain uses TRBV4-1 and TRBJ2-5; D is undetermined. This CDR3 contains 15 residues. The germline V gene has CDR1 MGHRA and CDR2 YSYEKL. CDR3 in amino acids: CASSQDPGPQETQDF. As DNA, the CDR3 is TGCGCCAGCAGCCAAGATCCCGGACCCCAAGAGACCCAGGACTTC.

This clonotype came up many times. J is TRBJ2-5 and V is TRBV2; D not resolved. The CDR3 sequence is 15 residues long. From germline, CDR1 is SNHLY and CDR2 FYNNEI. Trimming took off 6 bases at V and 0 bases at J, with 14 bases between the two ends. The CDR3 region has the DNA TGTGCCAGCAGGTCTACCAACGGGTACCAAGAGACCCAGTACTTC. This codes for CASRSTNGYQETQYF.

This clonotype was recorded at least ten times. The DNA of the CDR3 is TGTGCCACCAGCACACCAGGGGGCCCTCGGACAGAAGCTTTCTTT. It specifies CATSTPGGPRTEAFF. The V and J genes are TRBV15 and TRBJ1-1; 8 bases are shared with TRBD1. The germline V gene encodes CDR1 LNHNV and CDR2 YYDKDF (reference sequence). The CDR3 contains 15 residues. The V and J ends lost 4 bases and 8 bases, in that order; junction bases with no gene match: 12.

In the case of this clonotype: This may be a read error: a much more frequent sequence differs by one nucleotide. The chain carries TRBV12-3 or TRBV12-4 and TRBJ1-5; TRBD1 aligns across 7 bases. The CDR3 has 15 amino acids. CDR3 amino acids: CARSRRTGTNQPQHF. In nucleotides, the CDR3 is TGTGCCCGCAGCCGGCGGACAGGTACCAATCAGCCCCAGCATTTT.

The V gene is TRBV20-1, the J gene TRBJ1-5, with D maybe TRBD1 (5 bases). The CDR3 is 14 amino acids. Germline V CDR1 and CDR2: DFQATT, SNEGSKA (reference sequence). V was cut by 1 base and J by 7 bases, with 14 bases left in between. The CDR3 spells CSARGMGVGQPQHF. The CDR3 nucleotides are TGCAGTGCTAGAGGGATGGGGGTGGGACAGCCCCAGCATTTT.

The rearrangement uses TRBV10-3 and TRBJ2-6; D may be TRBD1 (6 bases). Germline-derived CDR1 and CDR2 are ENHRY and SYGVKD. CDR3 length: 16 residues. The ends were cut back, 5 bases at V and 0 bases at J, with 11 bases in the middle. The CDR3 spells CAISLQGNSGANVLTF. The CDR3 DNA reads TGTGCCATCAGTCTACAGGGTAACTCTGGGGCCAACGTCCTGACTTTC.

A note on this clonotype: Since a much larger clone is just one base distant, this may be a read error. The chain employs TRBV9 and TRBJ1-6; D is undetermined. The CDR3 runs to 12 residues. CDR1 is SGDLS and CDR2 is YYNGEE in the germline V gene. CDR3 loop: CASSQYDSPPHF. In DNA form, the CDR3 reads TGTGCCAGCTCACAGTACGATTCACCCCCCCACTTT. Filled out from reference TRBV9 and TRBJ1-6, the complete variable domain reads DSGVTQTPKHLITATGQRVTLRCSPRSGDLSVYWYQQSLDQGLQFLIQYYNGEERAKGNILERFSAQQFPDLHSELNLSSLELGDSALYFCASSQYDSPPHFGNGTRLTVT.

This clonotype has a count of ten or more. This chain uses TRBV7-2 with TRBJ2-2; possible D gene TRBD2, 5 bases. V was trimmed by 2 bases and J by 3 bases, leaving 10 bases between them. This CDR3 contains 15 residues. Per the germline V gene, CDR1 is SGHTA and CDR2 is FQGNSA. The CDR3 nucleotides are TGTGCCAGCAGCTTAATGGCCGGGGACACCGGGGAGCTGTTTTTT. Amino acid sequence: CASSLMAGDTGELFF.

The V and J genes are TRBV11-3 and TRBJ1-1, with a weak D call TRBD1 (6 bases). Between the trimmed V and J ends, which lost 4 bases and 1 base, there was a span of 13 bases. The CDR3 consists of 15 residues. The germline V gene encodes CDR1 SGHNT and CDR2 YENEEA. In DNA form, the CDR3 reads TGTGCCAGCAGCTCCAGGACAGAAAAGAACACTGAAGCTTTCTTT. Translated, it gives CASSSRTEKNTEAFF.

On this clonotype itself: A much larger clone differs from this one at a single base, so this may be a read error. The chain carries TRBV7-9 and TRBJ2-2; 9 bases are shared with TRBD1. Germline V gene data show CDR1 as SEHNR and CDR2 as FQNEAQ (reference sequence). The CDR3 has 13 residues. CDR3 in amino acids: CASRDRATEELFF. CDR3 coding DNA: TGTGCCAGCCGGGACAGGGCCACCGAGGAGCTGTTTTTT. The whole variable domain, filled in from reference TRBV7-9 and TRBJ2-2, reads DTGVSQNPRHKITKRGQNVTFRCDPISEHNRLYWYRQTLGQGPEFLTYFQNEAQLEKSRLLSDRFSAERPKGSFSTLEIQRTEQGDSAMYLCASRDRATEELFFGEGSRLTVL.